These 17 T cell receptor beta chains came from one sample sequenced in a study of tumor-infiltrating lymphocytes in primary liver carcinoma. A primer matching the constant region was used to make TCR beta cDNA from approximately 0.45 ug of total RNA. Researchers made the TCR beta libraries by running three nested multiplex PCR rounds with slightly modified ARM-PCR. In the first two PCR rounds, TRBV1-TRBV30 forward primers were paired with a C-beta reverse primer, and each round lasted about 9 cycles. In TCRdb, the multiplex PCR reads were re-called with MiXCR into one record per CDR3 protein. The profile covers approximately 340,000 distinct CDR3 sequences, with approximately 64% appearing a single time and about 6.5% taken by the ten largest. Out of unsorted whole blood came the blood RNA, and germline DNA was extracted as well. The sequenced sample was peripheral blood. These receptors all stem from a man in his forties with primary liver carcinoma and hepatitis B virus infection.

This clonotype occurred once. The rearrangement links TRBV6-5 to TRBJ2-3; D is undetermined. Germline CDR1 and CDR2: MNHEY and SVGAGI. The CDR3 is 14 residues long. Trimming left V 6 bases short and J 4 bases short, with 14 bases between. CDR3: CASRVAVPSDTQYF. The CDR3 DNA is TGTGCCAGCAGGGTAGCAGTCCCTTCAGATACGCAGTATTTT.

The rearrangement links TRBV6-5 to TRBJ1-1; D perhaps matches TRBD1 (6 bases). Germline V gene sequence: CDR1 MNHEY, CDR2 SVGAGI. The V and J ends lost 7 bases and 4 bases respectively, with 13 bases between them. The CDR3 sequence is 13 residues long. The CDR3 loop is CASTQQGGTEAFF. CDR3 coding DNA: TGTGCCAGCACACAACAGGGAGGCACTGAAGCTTTCTTT.

The rearrangement links TRBV6-6 to TRBJ2-7; the D gene is possibly TRBD2 (6 bases). In germline, CDR1 is MNHNY, CDR2 SVGAGI (reference sequence). The CDR3 has 15 amino acids. Here the CDR3 reads CESSPYSATAGEQYF. CDR3 nucleotides: TGTGAGAGCAGTCCGTACTCGGCGACAGCGGGTGAGCAGTACTTC.

This clonotype appeared many times. The J gene is TRBJ1-1, the V gene TRBV29-1; a weak D match, TRBD1 (6 bases). V was cut by 4 bases and J by 0 bases, with 12 bases left in between. The CDR3 has 14 residues. The germline V gene has CDR1 SQVTM and CDR2 ANQGSEA. CDR3 protein: CSVVVTGMNTEAFF. The CDR3 DNA reads TGCAGCGTTGTAGTGACAGGAATGAACACTGAAGCTTTCTTT.

This clonotype has at least ten counts. The chain recombines TRBV6-1 with TRBJ2-7; 7 bases are a match to TRBD1. With V trimmed by 10 bases and J by 5 bases, 11 bases remained unmatched. The CDR3 covers 13 residues. The germline V gene encodes CDR1 MNHNS and CDR2 SASEGT. The CDR3 sequence: CATDRDQRHEQYF. As DNA, the CDR3 is TGTGCCACCGACAGGGACCAACGGCACGAGCAGTACTTC.

This clonotype was observed many times. V gene TRBV6-5 combines with J gene TRBJ2-2; D is possibly TRBD2 (6 bases). This CDR3 has 15 residues. Germline V CDR1 and CDR2: MNHEY, SVGAGI. V lost 6 bases and J lost 4, with 15 bases in between. The chain's CDR3 is CASRKAGRGTGELFF. CDR3 DNA: TGTGCCAGCAGGAAAGCAGGGCGGGGCACCGGGGAGCTGTTTTTT.

Regarding this clonotype: Since the CDR3 does not end with the conserved phenylalanine or tryptophan, this likely comes from a read error. The rearrangement joins TRBV11-2 to TRBJ2-7; D perhaps matches TRBD1 (6 bases). The V end was cut by 7 bases, the J end by 6 bases, with 16 bases between. The CDR3 runs to 13 residues. The germline CDR1 and CDR2 sequences are SGHAT and FQNNGV. Here the CDR3 DNA reads TGTGCCAGCACCCGGACAGAAAGCTGCGAGCAGTACTAC. Translating gives CASTRTESCEQYY.

The gene calls are TRBV18 and TRBJ2-7; tentatively, D is TRBD1 or TRBD2 (5 bases each). CDR3 length: 14 residues. Trimming took off 0 bases at V and 5 bases at J, with 11 bases between the two ends. Germline V CDR1 and CDR2: KGHSH, LQKENI. The CDR3 sequence: CASSPPGDPNEQYF. The CDR3 DNA reads as TGTGCCAGCTCACCACCAGGGGACCCCAACGAGCAGTACTTC.

The sample holds a few counts of this clonotype. Without the conserved terminal phenylalanine or tryptophan, this CDR3 likely stems from a read error. V usage is TRBV6-2 or TRBV6-3 and J usage is TRBJ2-3; 13 bases map to TRBD2. The germline V gene has CDR1 MNHEY and CDR2 SVGEGT. Trimming at V came to 6 bases and at J to 4 bases, leaving 13 bases not matched to a gene. This CDR3 contains 18 residues. The CDR3 coding sequence is TGTGCCAGCAGCCCCGGGACTAGCGGGATCACGGGGGCAGATACGCAGTATTCT. The encoded protein is CASSPGTSGITGADTQYS.

Note on this clonotype: This CDR3 fails to terminate in the conserved phenylalanine or tryptophan, so it likely reflects a read error. The chain recombines TRBV11-2 with TRBJ1-1; 8 bases map to TRBD1. The germline V gene has CDR1 SGHAT and CDR2 FQNNGV. This CDR3 is built from 16 residues. The CDR3 nucleotides are TGTGCCGGCAGCTTAGCCTACAGGGGGGCGGGAACTGAAGCTTTCTCT. Translating gives CAGSLAYRGAGTEAFS.

About this clonotype: This may be a read error: a much more frequent sequence differs by one nucleotide. The V call is TRBV6-2 or TRBV6-3, the J call TRBJ2-1; D gene unclear. Per the germline V gene, CDR1 is MNHEY and CDR2 is SVGEGT. The CDR3 sequence is 14 residues long. CDR3 nucleotide sequence: TGTGCCAGCAGTCGGGCGGCAGGCTACAATGAGCGGTTCTTC. It translates to CASSRAAGYNERFF.

Of note for this clonotype: The CDR3 does not close with the conserved phenylalanine or tryptophan, likely indicating a read error. This chain uses TRBV11-2 with TRBJ1-4; 8 bases agree with TRBD1. The CDR3 is 15 residues long. Per the germline V gene, CDR1 is SGHAT and CDR2 is FQNNGV. V lost 1 base and J lost 7; bases outside the gene matches: 5. As DNA, the CDR3 is TGTGCCAGCAGCTTAGGCAGGGGGCCGGGTGAAAAACTGTTTTTG. It specifies CASSLGRGPGEKLFL.

This sequence joins TRBV5-1 and TRBJ2-3; 12 bases map to TRBD2. The germline V gene has CDR1 SGHRS and CDR2 YFSETQ. After removal of 3 bases from V and 2 bases from J, the junction contained 7 bases not matched to a gene. The CDR3 has 17 amino acids. The CDR3 spells CASSSRTSGAPTDTQYF. Here the CDR3 DNA reads TGCGCCAGCAGCTCCCGGACTAGCGGGGCACCCACAGATACGCAGTATTTT.

With regard to this clonotype: Sequence at one end of the junction differs from germline and may be a read error. The gene calls are TRBV28 and TRBJ2-2, with 8 bases matching TRBD2. This CDR3 contains 14 residues. Germline lookup yields CDR1 MDHEN and CDR2 SYDVKM. The CDR3 DNA reads TGTGCCATCAGTGTGACTAGCGCGGCCGGGGAGCTGTTTTTT. It yields the protein CAISVTSAAGELFF.

The table lists this clonotype with a few counts. This may stem from a read error, because a much larger clone lies one nucleotide away. The rearrangement links TRBV6-5 to TRBJ1-1, with D unclear. V was shortened by 0 bases and J by 6 bases, with 17 bases between the two germline ends. The CDR3 loop spans 16 amino acids. Germline V gives CDR1 MNHEY, CDR2 SVGAGI. The CDR3 DNA is TGTGCCAGCAGTTACTCGATAGGGTCCGGCAACGCTGAAGCTTTCTTT. Protein: CASSYSIGSGNAEAFF.

The table lists this clonotype with a few counts. A much larger clone lies one base from this, so it may be a read error. V is TRBV12-3 or TRBV12-4 and J is TRBJ2-7; D ambiguous. Trimming cost V 3 bases and J 2 bases, with 11 bases left between them. The CDR3 has 14 amino acids. CDR3 amino acids: CASSFPAGPYEQYF. CDR3 bases: TGTGCCAGCAGTTTCCCCGCAGGACCCTACGAGCAGTACTTC.

The chain combines TRBV11-2 with TRBJ1-2, with D unresolved. V gave up 9 bases and J gave up 1 base, with 12 bases separating them. The CDR3 is made up of 13 amino acids. From germline, CDR1 is SGHAT and CDR2 FQNNGV. The CDR3 bases are TGTGCCAGTGGCCCGCTGGTTAACTATGGCTACACCTTC. It specifies CASGPLVNYGYTF.